One sample yielded the 22 T cell receptor beta chains listed below, sequenced in a study of T cells after yellow fever vaccination (dated by TCRdb to the late 2010s). This sample's treatment or condition label indicates: live attenuated yellow fever vaccine strain. Receptors were amplified or captured by 5' RACE. The run used an Illumina NovaSeq 6000. The public reads were reanalyzed by TCRdb: fastp trimming at Q25, MiXCR alignment, in-frame beta chains only. Under each unique CDR3 protein, matching rows form one entry showing the most common genes and DNA. The sample includes 150,000 to 200,000 distinct CDR3 sequences, with 9.5% to 12% observed a single time. Roughly a third of the sample is held by the ten biggest clonotypes. Material: CD8+ T cells sorted from PBMCs, obtained 15 days after the yellow fever booster vaccination. Receptors originate from a man younger than 30 who received the YFV17D yellow fever vaccine.

This clonotype was detected only a few times. The chain joins TRBV27 to TRBJ2-5; tentative D call: TRBD1 (6 bases). Germline CDR1 and CDR2: MNHEY and SMNVEV (reference sequence). The CDR3 contains 15 residues. Trimming removed 3 bases from V and 6 bases from J, with 17 bases in between. The CDR3 DNA reads TGTGCCAGCAGTTTCGTGAGTGGGGGCTCCCAGACCCAGTACTTC. This sequence encodes CASSFVSGGSQTQYF.

This clonotype showed up just a few times. V gene TRBV10-3 combines with J gene TRBJ2-7; D ambiguous. CDR1 is ENHRY and CDR2 is SYGVKD in the germline V gene. The CDR3 extends over 13 amino acids. Trimming took 7 bases from V and 0 from J, leaving 10 bases between them. DNA of the CDR3: TGTGCCATCAATTCCGACGACTCCTACGAGCAGTACGTC. This gives the protein CAINSDDSYEQYV.

In this sample, this clonotype turned up a few times. This chain joins TRBV4-1 and TRBJ1-1; D is ambiguous. The CDR3 runs to 15 residues. Germline CDR1 reads MGHRA; CDR2 reads YSYEKL. V dropped 6 bases and J dropped 1 base, with 15 bases sitting between them. CDR3 DNA sequence: TGCGCCAGCAGTCCAAGGAAGACGGGGAACACTGAAGCTTTCTTT. Residues: CASSPRKTGNTEAFF.

This rearrangement joins TRBV4-3 to TRBJ2-1; the D gene could be TRBD1 or TRBD2 (5 bases each). CDR1 is LGHNA and CDR2 is YSLEER in the germline V gene. The CDR3 length is 14 residues. Between the trimmed V and J ends, which lost 0 bases and 7 bases, there was a span of 10 bases. The CDR3 loop reads CASSQERGVNEQFF. CDR3 nucleotides: TGCGCCAGCAGCCAAGAAAGGGGAGTAAATGAGCAGTTCTTC.

The chain recombines TRBV21-1 with TRBJ2-2; the table's D call, TRBD1, was not checked against the DNA. TRBV21-1 corresponds to a pseudogene. The CDR3 totals 18 residues. CDR3 sequence: CASSKRNRGLTNTGELFF. CDR3 nucleotides: TGTGCCAGCAGCAAACGTAACAGGGGGCTCACCAACACCGGGGAGCTGTTTTTT.

This clonotype turned up a few times. The chain joins TRBV9 to TRBJ2-1; D possibly corresponds to TRBD1 (6 bases). Trimming shortened V by 4 bases and J by 5 bases, and 13 bases separated the two germline ends. The length of the CDR3 is 14 residues. Per germline, CDR1 SGDLS and CDR2 YYNGEE. CDR3 DNA: TGTGCCAGCAGCCGTGGGGACATACACAATGAGCAGTTCTTC. The encoded protein is CASSRGDIHNEQFF.

The rearrangement joins TRBV6-2 or TRBV6-3 to TRBJ2-1, with D hard to call. V lost 5 bases and J lost 7, with 9 bases in between. The CDR3 is made up of 12 amino acids. In germline, CDR1 is MNHEY, CDR2 SVGEGT. CDR3 residues: CASSRFGNEQFF. CDR3 coding DNA: TGTGCCAGCAGTCGGTTTGGGAATGAGCAGTTCTTC.

The table lists this clonotype with a few counts. The V gene is TRBV30, the J gene TRBJ1-5, with D uncertain. The CDR3 extends over 11 amino acids. Between the trimmed V and J ends, which lost 5 bases and 7 bases, there was a span of 9 bases. Germline-derived CDR1 and CDR2 are GTSNPN and SVGIG (reference sequence). This chain's CDR3 is CAWGVGQPQHF. CDR3 DNA sequence: TGTGCCTGGGGGGTTGGACAGCCCCAGCATTTT.

This chain connects TRBV11-2 to TRBJ1-3; maybe TRBD1 (5 bases). The germline V and J ends were trimmed by 5 bases and 4 bases, with 24 bases remaining between them. The CDR3 totals 18 residues. CDR1 SGHAT and CDR2 FQNNGV come from the germline V gene. The CDR3 loop reads CASSPYPDSSKVGNTIYF. CDR3 bases: TGTGCCAGCAGCCCCTACCCCGACAGTTCTAAGGTGGGAAACACCATATATTTT.

This sequence joins TRBV12-3 or TRBV12-4 and TRBJ2-1, with D perhaps TRBD2 (5 bases). Trimming pared 3 bases from V and 4 bases from J, leaving 13 bases between. This CDR3 contains 15 residues. CDR3 sequence (DNA): TGTGCCAGCAGTTTTATAGGGAGAAGGTACAATGAGCAGTTCTTC. Protein sequence: CASSFIGRRYNEQFF.

A single count supports this clonotype. The chain uses TRBV5-3 and TRBJ1-2, with D tentatively TRBD1 (6 bases). TRBV5-3 falls under the ORF class, with uncertain function. The V end was cut by 0 bases, the J end by 6 bases, with 21 bases between. This CDR3 spans 17 amino acids. CDR3: CARSLARAGQGIDGYTF. The CDR3 DNA sequence: TGTGCCAGAAGCTTGGCCCGAGCCGGGCAGGGGATTGATGGCTACACCTTC.

In this sample, this clonotype turned up a few times. The chain couples TRBV20-1 to TRBJ2-7; 11 positions match TRBD1. Germline-derived CDR1 and CDR2 are DFQATT and SNEGSKA (reference sequence). V was clipped by 4 bases and J by 5 bases; unmatched bases: 16. There are 17 residues in the CDR3. As DNA, the CDR3 is TGCAGTGCTACCGCACTTCTGGGACAGGGGGTACGGAACGAGCAGTACTTC. The encoded protein is CSATALLGQGVRNEQYF.

This clonotype was counted a few times. The chain employs TRBV7-9 and TRBJ1-1; D uncertain. There are 12 residues in the CDR3. Germline V gene lookup returns CDR1 SEHNR and CDR2 FQNEAQ (reference sequence). V was pared by 3 bases and J by 6 bases, with 8 bases between. This chain's CDR3 is CASSFGLSEAFF. In DNA, the CDR3 is TGTGCCAGCAGCTTCGGGCTTTCTGAAGCTTTCTTT. Complete variable domain (other parts from reference TRBV7-9 and TRBJ1-1): DTGVSQNPRHKITKRGQNVTFRCDPISEHNRLYWYRQTLGQGPEFLTYFQNEAQLEKSRLLSDRFSAERPKGSFSTLEIQRTEQGDSAMYLCASSFGLSEAFFGQGTRLTVV.

This clonotype was seen a few times. The chain combines TRBV6-2 or TRBV6-3 with TRBJ2-1; D not certain. This CDR3 has 12 residues. In germline, CDR1 is MNHEY, CDR2 SVGEGT. The V end was cut by 2 bases, the J end by 10 bases, with 9 bases between. CDR3 loop: CASSYGFGEQFF. The CDR3 DNA is TGTGCCAGCAGTTACGGGTTTGGGGAGCAGTTCTTC.

This clonotype showed up just a few times. V usage is TRBV19 and J usage is TRBJ2-3, with D possibly matching TRBD2 (7 bases). V dropped 9 bases and J dropped 3 bases, with 13 bases sitting between them. Germline CDR1 LNHDA, CDR2 SQIVND (reference sequence). The CDR3 consists of 13 residues. CDR3 in DNA: TGTGCCAGACCGGGGGGCCCGACAGATACGCAGTATTTT. Its translation: CARPGGPTDTQYF.

This clonotype was detected only a few times. The chain has TRBV11-2 and TRBJ2-7, with D perhaps TRBD2 (6 bases). This CDR3 comprises 13 residues. V shed 7 bases and J shed 7 bases, with 17 bases lying between them. Germline CDR1 reads SGHAT; CDR2 reads FQNNGV. The CDR3 protein is CASKKTAAGEQYF. The CDR3 bases are TGTGCCAGCAAAAAGACAGCTGCGGGAGAGCAGTACTTC.

This clonotype was detected only once. Mismatch with germline at one junction end may stem from a read error. V and J are TRBV27 and TRBJ1-5; possibly TRBD1 for D (5 bases). Germline CDR1 is MNHEY and CDR2 is SMNVEV (reference sequence). The CDR3 has 14 amino acids. The CDR3, as DNA: TGTGCCAGCCGGGGGGGGTTGTCCAATCAGCCCCTGCATTTT. Translated, it gives CASRGGLSNQPLHF.

The chain has TRBV4-3 and TRBJ1-1; D remains unclear. V lost 1 base and J 1 base, leaving 10 bases between the germline ends. Germline V CDR1 and CDR2: LGHNA, YSLEER. The CDR3 is 15 residues long. The CDR3 region has the DNA TGCGCCAGCAGCCAAGGACGGTCAACGAACACTGAAGCTTTCTTT. It is translated as CASSQGRSTNTEAFF.

Remarks on this clonotype: A much larger clone differs by one base, so this may be a read error. This chain links TRBV5-4 with TRBJ2-1; 7 nucleotides line up with TRBD1. Trimming took 4 bases from V and 6 from J; bases not matched to a gene: 4. The CDR3 extends over 13 amino acids. CDR1 and CDR2 (germline): SGHNT, YYREEE (reference sequence). The CDR3 DNA reads TGTGCCAGCAGCCCCCGGGACAGCAATGAGCAGTTCTTC. Translation gives CASSPRDSNEQFF.

The rearrangement uses TRBV27 and TRBJ1-2; D is unresolved. The CDR3 has 13 amino acids. V lost 2 bases and J lost 2, with 6 bases in between. Germline CDR1 is MNHEY and CDR2 is SMNVEV (reference sequence). The CDR3: CASSLRLNYGYTF. CDR3 DNA: TGTGCCAGCAGTTTAAGACTGAACTATGGCTACACCTTC.

The V call is TRBV4-3, the J call TRBJ1-4; D unclear. CDR1 and CDR2 from the germline V gene are LGHNA and YSLEER. CDR3 length equals 15 residues. Trimming removed 3 bases from V and 3 bases from J, with 11 bases in between. CDR3 nucleotides: TGCGCCAGCAGCCACCGCCTGGGTGCTAATGAAAAACTGTTTTTT. Translation gives CASSHRLGANEKLFF.

This clonotype was detected only a few times. The genes are TRBV6-2 or TRBV6-3 and TRBJ2-5; TRBD2 agrees at 11 bases. The CDR3 is made up of 19 amino acids. J gave up 5 bases and V 6 bases, and 20 bases lay outside the gene matches. CDR1 and CDR2 from the germline V gene are MNHEY and SVGEGT. The CDR3 loop reads CASRSPKLAGDPKGETQYF. The CDR3 nucleotides read TGTGCCAGCAGATCACCCAAACTAGCGGGGGATCCAAAGGGGGAGACCCAGTACTTC.